Listed below are T cell receptor beta chains from one sample, sequenced in a study of graft-versus-host responses after intestinal transplantation. Their target antigens are unknown. Sequencing used immunoSEQ multiplex PCR; TCRdb keeps in-frame clones, though not all of them. The data show some 110,000 clones, with around 92% seen just once and under 1.5% held by the top ten. The material sequenced was unstimulated CD8+ T cells sorted from spleen or lymph node cells, taken before transplant. These TCRs come from a human donor who was the organ donor for an intestinal transplant. Each CDR3 is given with its conserved first and last residue. D genes are given only for firm matches. The size field is filled for only some rows; it gives once, few, many or a size class.

v_gene	j_gene	d_gene	abundance	CDR3nt	CDR3aa
TRBV7-3	TRBJ2-7	TRBD1	once	TGTGCCAGCAGCTTCGGACAGGCCTACGAGCAGTACTTC	CASSFGQAYEQYF
TRBV28	TRBJ2-1	.	.	TGTGCCAGCAGGGGCGCGCGGAATTCCTACAATGAGCAGTTCTTC	CASRGARNSYNEQFF
TRBV27	TRBJ2-4	.	once	TGTGCCAGCAGTTTAACGGGGGGCCTCGACCTTGGCATTCAGTACTTC	CASSLTGGLDLGIQYF
TRBV15	TRBJ2-3	.	.	TGTGCCACCAGCAGGGCAGGGGAGAGGACGCAGTATTTT	CATSRAGERTQYF
TRBV13	TRBJ1-1	.	.	TGTGCCAGCAGCTTGCCGGGACAGAACACTGAAGCTTTCTTT	CASSLPGQNTEAFF
TRBV11-2	TRBJ2-3	TRBD2	.	TGTGCCAGCAGCCTCGGGACTAGCGGGCAGTATTTT	CASSLGTSGQYF
TRBV27	TRBJ2-1	.	.	TGTGCCAGCAGTACCGCCAACAATGAGCAGTTCTTC	CASSTANNEQFF
TRBV19	TRBJ2-7	TRBD1	.	TGTGCCAGTGCTCCGGGACAGGGGGCGTACGAGCAGTACTTC	CASAPGQGAYEQYF
TRBV29-1	TRBJ2-1	TRBD2	.	TGCAGCTCACCCCAGGGAGGGAATGAGCAGTTCTTC	CSSPQGGNEQFF
TRBV9	TRBJ2-2	TRBD1	.	TGTGCCAGCAGCGGGACAGGCGCGAACACCGGGGAGCTGTTTTTT	CASSGTGANTGELFF
TRBV19	TRBJ2-5	.	.	TGTGCCAGTAGTATAGATTGGGACACAGAGACCCAGTACTTC	CASSIDWDTETQYF
TRBV6-5	TRBJ2-2	.	.	TGTGCCAGCAGTTACGTGGGGGCGAACACCGGGGAGCTGTTTTTT	CASSYVGANTGELFF
TRBV27	TRBJ2-5	.	.	TGTGCCAGCAGTCCATGGGCGGGCCAAGAGACCCAGTACTTC	CASSPWAGQETQYF
TRBV11-2	TRBJ2-7	.	.	TGTGCCAGCAGCTTACCACGCGCCGGGCTACCTAGCTACGAGCAGTACTTC	CASSLPRAGLPSYEQYF
TRBV7-9	TRBJ2-5	TRBD2	.	TGTGCCAGCAGCTTAAATGGACTAGCGCAAGAGACCCAGTACTTC	CASSLNGLAQETQYF
TRBV7-9	TRBJ2-7	TRBD2	.	TGTGCCAGCAGCACCGACGCGGGACTAGCGCCCTACGAGCAGTACTTC	CASSTDAGLAPYEQYF
TRBV19	TRBJ1-5	.	.	TGTGCCAGTAGTATTATGGACCATAGCAATCAGCCCCAGCATTTT	CASSIMDHSNQPQHF
TRBV5-8	TRBJ1-4	.	once	TGTGCCAGCAGCTTTCGGGGCTCGGGTGAAAAACTGTTTTTT	CASSFRGSGEKLFF
TRBV27	TRBJ2-1	TRBD2	.	TGTGCCAGCAGTCTCGGGACTAGCGGAAACAATGAGCAGTTCTTC	CASSLGTSGNNEQFF
TRBV27	TRBJ2-1	.	.	TGTGCCAGCAGTTTATCGGGGACAAATGAGCAGTTCTTC	CASSLSGTNEQFF
TRBV28	TRBJ1-5	.	.	TGTGCCAGCAGCTATCAAAGGTACAGCGATAGCAATCAGCCCCAGCATTTT	CASSYQRYSDSNQPQHF
TRBV4-1	TRBJ2-7	.	.	TGCGCCAGCAGCCTAACCGGGTCTCTCGACGAGCAGTACTTC	CASSLTGSLDEQYF
TRBV6-1	TRBJ2-7	.	.	TGTGCCAGCAGTTTCGGGGGCGAGCAGTACTTC	CASSFGGEQYF
TRBV29-1	TRBJ1-2	.	.	TGCAGCGTTGACGGTGGAGATGGCTACACCTTC	CSVDGGDGYTF
TRBV12-2	TRBJ1-2	.	once	TGTGCAAGTCGCTTAGGCCCTGAGGGCGCGAACTATGGCTACACCTTC	CASRLGPEGANYGYTF
TRBV6-5	TRBJ1-1	.	.	TGTGCCAGCAGTGTTTCGGGGGAAGACACTGAAGCTTTCTTT	CASSVSGEDTEAFF
TRBV9	TRBJ2-7	.	.	TGTGCCAGCAGCGTAGGAGAATCGGGACGGAGTTACGAGCAGTACTTC	CASSVGESGRSYEQYF
TRBV27	TRBJ2-1	TRBD2	.	TGTGCCAGCACGTGGGGACTAGCGGACGTGTACAATGAGCAGTTCTTC	CASTWGLADVYNEQFF
TRBV6-5	TRBJ1-2	.	few	TGTGCCAGCAGTTACCACCGCGGGGGGAACTATGGCTACACCTTC	CASSYHRGGNYGYTF
TRBV7-6	TRBJ1-5	.	.	TGTGCCAGCAGCTTAGAAGCGGGGTTAAGCAATCAGCCCCAGCATTTT	CASSLEAGLSNQPQHF
TRBV7-9	TRBJ1-4	.	.	TGTGCCAGCAGCTTAGCGGGACCTCCCGAAAAACTGTTTTTT	CASSLAGPPEKLFF
TRBV11-3	TRBJ2-7	.	.	TGTGCCAGCAGCTCCAGGTGGGGGGGCAACGAGCAGTACTTC	CASSSRWGGNEQYF
TRBV29-1	TRBJ2-2	.	.	TGCAGCGTTGAACAAGGGGGCGGGGAGCTGTTTTTT	CSVEQGGGELFF
TRBV10-3	TRBJ2-3	TRBD1	.	TGTGCCATCAGTGAGTCGACAGGGGGCACAGATACGCAGTATTTT	CAISESTGGTDTQYF
TRBV13	TRBJ1-4	TRBD1	.	TGTGCCAGCAGCTTAGCCGGGACAGGGGCGAATGAAAAACTGTTTTTT	CASSLAGTGANEKLFF
TRBV5-1	TRBJ1-1	TRBD1	once	TGCGCCAGCAGCTTGGGCAGGGGGACTGAAGCTTTCTTT	CASSLGRGTEAFF
TRBV27	TRBJ1-2	TRBD1	.	TGTGCCAGCAGGGGACAGGAAGGATATGGCTACACCTTC	CASRGQEGYGYTF